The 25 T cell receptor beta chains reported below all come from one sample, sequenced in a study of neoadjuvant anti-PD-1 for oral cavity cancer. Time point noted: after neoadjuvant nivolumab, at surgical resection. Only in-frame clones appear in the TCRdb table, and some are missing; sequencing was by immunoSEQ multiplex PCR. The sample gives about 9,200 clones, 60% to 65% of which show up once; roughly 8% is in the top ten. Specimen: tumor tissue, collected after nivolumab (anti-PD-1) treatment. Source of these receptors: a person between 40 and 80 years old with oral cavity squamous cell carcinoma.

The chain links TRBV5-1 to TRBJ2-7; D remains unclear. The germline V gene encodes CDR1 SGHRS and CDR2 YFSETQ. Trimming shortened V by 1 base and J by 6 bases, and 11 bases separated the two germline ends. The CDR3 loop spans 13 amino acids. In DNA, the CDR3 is TGCGCCAGCAGCTTGAGTTCGGGTATCGAGCAGTACTTC. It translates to CASSLSSGIEQYF.

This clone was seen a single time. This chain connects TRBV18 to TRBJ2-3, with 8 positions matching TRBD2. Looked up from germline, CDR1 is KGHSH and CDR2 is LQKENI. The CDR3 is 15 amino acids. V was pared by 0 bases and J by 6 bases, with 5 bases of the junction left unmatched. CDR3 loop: CASSPPAGGRDTQYF. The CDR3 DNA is TGTGCCAGCTCACCACCCGCGGGGGGCAGGGATACGCAGTATTTT.

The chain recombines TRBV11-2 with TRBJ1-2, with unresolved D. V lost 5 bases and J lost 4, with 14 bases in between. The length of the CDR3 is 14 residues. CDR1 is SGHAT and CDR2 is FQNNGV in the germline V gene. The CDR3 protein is CASSLTGRIYGYTF. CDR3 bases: TGTGCCAGCAGCCTCACCGGGAGGATCTATGGCTACACCTTC.

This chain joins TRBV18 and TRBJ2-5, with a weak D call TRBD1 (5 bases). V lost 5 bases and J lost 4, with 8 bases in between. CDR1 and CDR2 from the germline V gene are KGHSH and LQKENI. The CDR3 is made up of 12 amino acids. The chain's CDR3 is CASSVGRETQYF. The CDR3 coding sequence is TGTGCCAGCTCAGTGGGGCGAGAGACCCAGTACTTC. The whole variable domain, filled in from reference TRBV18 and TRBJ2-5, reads NAGVMQNPRHLVRRRGQEARLRCSPMKGHSHVYWYRQLPEEGLKFMVYLQKENIIDESGMPKERFSAEFPKEGPSILRIQQVVRGDSAAYFCASSVGRETQYFGPGTRLLVL.

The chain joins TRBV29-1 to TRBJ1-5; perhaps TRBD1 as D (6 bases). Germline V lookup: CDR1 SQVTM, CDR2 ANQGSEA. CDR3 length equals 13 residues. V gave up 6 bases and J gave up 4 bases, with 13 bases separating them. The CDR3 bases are TGCAGCGTCCAAGGGGGGGGTAATCAGCCCCAGCATTTT. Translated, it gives CSVQGGGNQPQHF.

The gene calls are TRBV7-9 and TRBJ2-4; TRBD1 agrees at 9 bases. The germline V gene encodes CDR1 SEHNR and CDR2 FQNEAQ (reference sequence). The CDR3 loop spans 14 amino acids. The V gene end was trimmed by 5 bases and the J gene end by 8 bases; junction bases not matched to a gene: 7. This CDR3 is CASSRDRERHIQYF. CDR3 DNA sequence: TGTGCCAGCAGCCGGGACAGGGAAAGACACATTCAGTACTTC.

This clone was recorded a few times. The CDR3 DNA follows: TGTGCCAGCAGACGCTCGGCGGAACCTTACAATGAGCAGTTCTTC. This codes for CASRRSAEPYNEQFF. The gene calls are TRBV7-9 and TRBJ2-1; unclear D gene. CDR1 is SEHNR, CDR2 FQNEAQ, per germline (reference sequence). V was clipped by 6 bases and J by 4 bases, with 16 bases between them. The CDR3 is made up of 15 amino acids.

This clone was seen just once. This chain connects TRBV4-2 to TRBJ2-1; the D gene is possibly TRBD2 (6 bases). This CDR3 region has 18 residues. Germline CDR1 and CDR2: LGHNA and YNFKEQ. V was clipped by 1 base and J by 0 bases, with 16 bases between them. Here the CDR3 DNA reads TGTGCCAGCAGCCAAGGTTCTAGCGTAATGAGCTCCTACAATGAGCAGTTCTTC. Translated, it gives CASSQGSSVMSSYNEQFF.

The CDR3 loop reads CASSPGTYKNIQYF. CDR3 DNA: TGTGCCAGCAGCCCCGGGACATACAAAAACATTCAGTACTTC. The rearrangement uses TRBV7-2 and TRBJ2-4, with D perhaps matching TRBD1 (6 bases). The V and J ends lost 5 bases and 3 bases respectively, with 11 bases between them. The CDR3 spans 14 residues. Germline-derived CDR1 and CDR2 are SGHTA and FQGNSA.

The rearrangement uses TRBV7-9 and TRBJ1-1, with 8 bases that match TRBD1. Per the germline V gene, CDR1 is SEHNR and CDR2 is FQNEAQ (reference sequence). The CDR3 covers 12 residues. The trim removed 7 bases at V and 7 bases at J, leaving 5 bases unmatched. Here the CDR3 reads CASTQGAGEAFF. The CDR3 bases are TGTGCCAGCACCCAGGGGGCAGGTGAAGCTTTCTTT.

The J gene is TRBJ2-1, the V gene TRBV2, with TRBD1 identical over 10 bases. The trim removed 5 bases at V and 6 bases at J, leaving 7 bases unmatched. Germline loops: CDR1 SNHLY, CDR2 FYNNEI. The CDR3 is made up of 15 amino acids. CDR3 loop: CASSRQGARANEQFF. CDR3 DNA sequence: TGTGCCAGCAGTCGACAGGGGGCCCGGGCCAATGAGCAGTTCTTC.

CDR3 region: CASSLVRGGYGYTF. The CDR3 DNA sequence: TGTGCCAGCAGCTTGGTCAGGGGGGGTTATGGCTACACCTTC. V and J are TRBV5-4 and TRBJ1-2; 7 nucleotides line up with TRBD1. Germline V gene data show CDR1 as SGHNT and CDR2 as YYREEE (reference sequence). J lost 5 bases, V lost 0 bases, and 4 bases had no gene match. This CDR3 comprises 14 residues.

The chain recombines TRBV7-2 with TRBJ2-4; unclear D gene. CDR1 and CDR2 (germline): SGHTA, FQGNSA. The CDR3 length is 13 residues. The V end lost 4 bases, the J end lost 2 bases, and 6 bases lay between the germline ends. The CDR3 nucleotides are TGTGCCAGCAGCTACGATCCCAAAAACATTCAGTACTTC. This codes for CASSYDPKNIQYF.

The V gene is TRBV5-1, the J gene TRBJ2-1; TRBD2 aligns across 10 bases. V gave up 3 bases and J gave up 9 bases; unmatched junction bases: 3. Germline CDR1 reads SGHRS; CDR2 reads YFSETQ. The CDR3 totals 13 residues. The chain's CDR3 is CASSSAGGPEQFF. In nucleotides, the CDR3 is TGCGCCAGCAGCTCAGCGGGGGGGCCTGAGCAGTTCTTC.

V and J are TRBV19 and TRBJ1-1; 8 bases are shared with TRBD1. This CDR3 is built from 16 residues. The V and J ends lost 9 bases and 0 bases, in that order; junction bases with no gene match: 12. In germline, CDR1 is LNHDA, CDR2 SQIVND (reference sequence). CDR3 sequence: CASQTGQETMNTEAFF. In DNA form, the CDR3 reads TGTGCCAGCCAGACGGGACAGGAGACCATGAACACTGAAGCTTTCTTT.

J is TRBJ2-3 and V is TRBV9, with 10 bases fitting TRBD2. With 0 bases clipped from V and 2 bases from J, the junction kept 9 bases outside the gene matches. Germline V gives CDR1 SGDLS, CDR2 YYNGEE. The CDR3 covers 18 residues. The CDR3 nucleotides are TGTGCCAGCAGCGTAGCTACGTCTAGCGGGGGACCCACAGATACGCAGTATTTT. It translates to CASSVATSSGGPTDTQYF.

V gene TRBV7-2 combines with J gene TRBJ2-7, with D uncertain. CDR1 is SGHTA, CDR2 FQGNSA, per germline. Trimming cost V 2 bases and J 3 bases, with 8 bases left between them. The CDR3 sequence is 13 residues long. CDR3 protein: CASSLPPGYEQYF. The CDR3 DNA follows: TGTGCCAGCAGCTTACCACCCGGCTACGAGCAGTACTTC.

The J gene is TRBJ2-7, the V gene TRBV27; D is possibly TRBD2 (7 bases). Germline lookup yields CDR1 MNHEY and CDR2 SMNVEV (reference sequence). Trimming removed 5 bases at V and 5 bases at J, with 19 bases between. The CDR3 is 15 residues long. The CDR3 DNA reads TGTGCCAGCAGTCTCCGAAGGGGGGGGGTCGACGAGCAGTACTTC. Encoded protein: CASSLRRGGVDEQYF.

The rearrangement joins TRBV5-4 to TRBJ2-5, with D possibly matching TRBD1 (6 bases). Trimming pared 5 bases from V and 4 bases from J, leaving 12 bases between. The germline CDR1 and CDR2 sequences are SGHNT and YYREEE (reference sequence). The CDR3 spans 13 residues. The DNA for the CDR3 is TGTGCCAGCAGTTTCACAGGGTCAGAGACCCAGTACTTC. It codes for CASSFTGSETQYF. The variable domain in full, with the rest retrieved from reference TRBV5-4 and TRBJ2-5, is ETGVTQSPTHLIKTRGQQVTLRCSSQSGHNTVSWYQQALGQGPQFIFQYYREEENGRGNFPPRFSGLQFPNYSSELNVNALELDDSALYLCASSFTGSETQYFGPGTRLLVL.

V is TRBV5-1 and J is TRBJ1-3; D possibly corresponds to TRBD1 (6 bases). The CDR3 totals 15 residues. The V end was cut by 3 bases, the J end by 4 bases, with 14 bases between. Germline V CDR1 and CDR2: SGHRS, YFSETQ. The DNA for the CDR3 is TGCGCCAGCAGCTCGGGGGGCGCGGGCGGAAACACCATATATTTT. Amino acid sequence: CASSSGGAGGNTIYF. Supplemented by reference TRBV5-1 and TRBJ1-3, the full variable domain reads KAGVTQTPRYLIKTRGQQVTLSCSPISGHRSVSWYQQTPGQGLQFLFEYFSETQRNKGNFPGRFSGRQFSNSRSEMNVSTLELGDSALYLCASSSGGAGGNTIYFGEGSWLTVV.

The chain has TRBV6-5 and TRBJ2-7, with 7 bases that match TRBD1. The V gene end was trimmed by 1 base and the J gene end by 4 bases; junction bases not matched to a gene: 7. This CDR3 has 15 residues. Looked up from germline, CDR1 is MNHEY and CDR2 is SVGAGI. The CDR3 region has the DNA TGTGCCAGCAGTTACTTGACAGGGTCCCCGTACGAGCAGTACTTC. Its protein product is CASSYLTGSPYEQYF.

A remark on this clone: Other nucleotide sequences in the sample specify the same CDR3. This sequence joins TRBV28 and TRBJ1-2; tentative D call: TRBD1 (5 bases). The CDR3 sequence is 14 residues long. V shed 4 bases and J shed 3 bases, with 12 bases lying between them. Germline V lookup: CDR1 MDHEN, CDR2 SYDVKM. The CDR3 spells CASSSGGYDYGYTF. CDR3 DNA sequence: TGTGCCAGCAGTTCCGGGGGATATGACTATGGCTACACCTTC.

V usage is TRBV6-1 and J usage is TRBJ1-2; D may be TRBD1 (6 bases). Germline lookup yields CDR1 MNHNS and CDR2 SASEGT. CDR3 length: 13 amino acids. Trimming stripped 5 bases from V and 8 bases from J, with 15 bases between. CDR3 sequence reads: CASSLEGHPGYTF. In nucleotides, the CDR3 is TGTGCCAGCAGTTTGGAGGGACACCCCGGCTACACCTTC.

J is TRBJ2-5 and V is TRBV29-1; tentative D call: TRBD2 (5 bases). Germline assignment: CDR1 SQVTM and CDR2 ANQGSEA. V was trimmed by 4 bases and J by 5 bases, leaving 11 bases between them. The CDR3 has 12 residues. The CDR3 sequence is CSVVRVGETQYF. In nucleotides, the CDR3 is TGCAGCGTTGTGAGGGTGGGGGAGACCCAGTACTTC.

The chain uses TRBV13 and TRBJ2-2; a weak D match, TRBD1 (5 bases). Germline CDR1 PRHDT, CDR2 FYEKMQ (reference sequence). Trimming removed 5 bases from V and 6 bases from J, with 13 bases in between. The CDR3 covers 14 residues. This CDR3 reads CASSVGLKSGELFF. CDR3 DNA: TGTGCCAGCAGCGTGGGGCTAAAGTCCGGGGAGCTGTTTTTT. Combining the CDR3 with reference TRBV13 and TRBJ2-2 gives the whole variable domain AAGVIQSPRHLIKEKRETATLKCYPIPRHDTVYWYQQGPGQDPQFLISFYEKMQSDKGSIPDRFSAQQFSDYHSELNMSSLELGDSALYFCASSVGLKSGELFFGEGSRLTVL.